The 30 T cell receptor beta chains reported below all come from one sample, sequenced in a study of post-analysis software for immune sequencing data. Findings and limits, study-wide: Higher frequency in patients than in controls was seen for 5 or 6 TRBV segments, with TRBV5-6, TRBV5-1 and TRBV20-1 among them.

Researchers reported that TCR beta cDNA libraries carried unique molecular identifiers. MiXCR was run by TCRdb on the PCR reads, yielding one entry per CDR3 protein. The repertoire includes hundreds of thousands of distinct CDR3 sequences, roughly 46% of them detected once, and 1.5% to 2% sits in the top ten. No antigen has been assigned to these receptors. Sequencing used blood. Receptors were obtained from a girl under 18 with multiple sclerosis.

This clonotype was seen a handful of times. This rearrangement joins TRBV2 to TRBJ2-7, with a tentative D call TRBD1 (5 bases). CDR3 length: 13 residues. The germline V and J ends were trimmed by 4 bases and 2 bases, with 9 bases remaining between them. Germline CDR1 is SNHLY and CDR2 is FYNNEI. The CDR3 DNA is TGTGCCAGCAGTGCACAGGAGACCTACGAGCAGTACTTC. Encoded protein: CASSAQETYEQYF.

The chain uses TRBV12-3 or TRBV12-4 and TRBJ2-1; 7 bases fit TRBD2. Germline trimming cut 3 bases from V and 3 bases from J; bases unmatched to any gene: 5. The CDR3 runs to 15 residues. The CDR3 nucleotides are TGTGCCAGCAGTTTCCCCCAGCGGGGCTACAATGAGCAGTTCTTC. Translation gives CASSFPQRGYNEQFF.

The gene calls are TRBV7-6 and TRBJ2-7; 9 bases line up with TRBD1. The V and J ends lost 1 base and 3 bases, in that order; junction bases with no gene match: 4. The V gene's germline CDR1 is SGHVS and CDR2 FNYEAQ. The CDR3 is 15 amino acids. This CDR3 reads CASSLDRGLIYEQYF. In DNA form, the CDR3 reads TGTGCCAGCAGCTTAGACAGGGGGCTAATCTACGAGCAGTACTTC. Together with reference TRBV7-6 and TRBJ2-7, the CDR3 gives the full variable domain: GAGVSQSPRYKVTKRGQDVALRCDPISGHVSLYWYRQALGQGPEFLTYFNYEAQQDKSGLPNDRFSAERPEGSISTLTIQRTEQRDSAMYRCASSLDRGLIYEQYFGPGTRLTVT.

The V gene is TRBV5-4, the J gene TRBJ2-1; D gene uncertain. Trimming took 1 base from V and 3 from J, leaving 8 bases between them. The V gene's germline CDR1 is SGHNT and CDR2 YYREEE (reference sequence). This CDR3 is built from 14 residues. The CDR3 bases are TGTGCCAGCAGCTTGTACGGAAACTACAATGAGCAGTTCTTC. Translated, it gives CASSLYGNYNEQFF.

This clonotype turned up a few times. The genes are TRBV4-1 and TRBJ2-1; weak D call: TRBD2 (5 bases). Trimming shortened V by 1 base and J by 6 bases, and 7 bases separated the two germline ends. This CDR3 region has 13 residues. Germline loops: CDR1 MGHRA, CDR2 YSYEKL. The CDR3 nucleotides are TGCGCCAGCAGCCAAGGGACTGTCAATGAGCAGTTCTTC. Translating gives CASSQGTVNEQFF.

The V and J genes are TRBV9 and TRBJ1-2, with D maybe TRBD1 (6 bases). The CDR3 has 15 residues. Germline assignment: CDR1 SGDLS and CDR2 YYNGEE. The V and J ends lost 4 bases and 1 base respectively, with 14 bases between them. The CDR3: CASSSNREINYGYTF. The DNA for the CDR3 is TGTGCCAGCAGCTCGAACAGGGAGATTAACTATGGCTACACCTTC. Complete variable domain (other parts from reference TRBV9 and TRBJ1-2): DSGVTQTPKHLITATGQRVTLRCSPRSGDLSVYWYQQSLDQGLQFLIQYYNGEERAKGNILERFSAQQFPDLHSELNLSSLELGDSALYFCASSSNREINYGYTFGSGTRLTVV.

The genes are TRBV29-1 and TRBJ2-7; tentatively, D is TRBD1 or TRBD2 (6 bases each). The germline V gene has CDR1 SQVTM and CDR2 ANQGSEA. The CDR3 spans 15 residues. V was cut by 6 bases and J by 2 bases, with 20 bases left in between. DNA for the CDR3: TGCAGCGTGGTCGGGGGCGCTGTTTACGCCTACGAGCAGTACTTC. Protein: CSVVGGAVYAYEQYF.

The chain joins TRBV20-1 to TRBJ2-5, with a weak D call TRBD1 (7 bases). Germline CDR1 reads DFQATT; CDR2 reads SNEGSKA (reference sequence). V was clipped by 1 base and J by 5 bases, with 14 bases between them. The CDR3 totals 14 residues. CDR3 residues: CSARGQGGRETQYF. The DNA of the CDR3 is TGCAGTGCTAGAGGACAGGGTGGGAGGGAGACCCAGTACTTC.

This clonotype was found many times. The chain's CDR3 is CASSLLAGSYNEQFF. The CDR3 region has the DNA TGTGCCAGCAGCTTACTAGCGGGATCCTACAATGAGCAGTTCTTC. The rearrangement uses TRBV12-3 or TRBV12-4 and TRBJ2-1; TRBD2 matches at 10 bases. The J segment lost 1 base and the V segment lost 6 bases, leaving 3 bases of the junction unmatched. The CDR3 covers 15 residues.

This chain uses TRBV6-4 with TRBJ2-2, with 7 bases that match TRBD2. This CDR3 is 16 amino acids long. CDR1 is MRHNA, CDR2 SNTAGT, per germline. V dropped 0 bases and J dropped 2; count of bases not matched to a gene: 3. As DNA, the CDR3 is TGTGCCAGCAGTGACTCGGGGGGGTCTAACACCGGGGAGCTGTTTTTT. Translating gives CASSDSGGSNTGELFF.

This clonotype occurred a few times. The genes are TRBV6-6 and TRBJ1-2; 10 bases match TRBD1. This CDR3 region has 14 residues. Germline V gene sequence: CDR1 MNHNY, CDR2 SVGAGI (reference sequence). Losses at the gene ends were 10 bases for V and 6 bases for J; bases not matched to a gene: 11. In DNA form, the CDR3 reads TGTGCCACTGCGAGCCGACAGGGGGCCAATGGCTACACCTTC. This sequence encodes CATASRQGANGYTF.

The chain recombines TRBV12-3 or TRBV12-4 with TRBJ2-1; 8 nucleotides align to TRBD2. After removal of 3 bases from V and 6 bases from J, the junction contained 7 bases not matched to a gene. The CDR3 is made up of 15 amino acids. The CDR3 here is CASSLGRGGVNEQFF. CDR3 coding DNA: TGTGCCAGCAGTTTGGGACGGGGGGGCGTCAATGAGCAGTTCTTC.

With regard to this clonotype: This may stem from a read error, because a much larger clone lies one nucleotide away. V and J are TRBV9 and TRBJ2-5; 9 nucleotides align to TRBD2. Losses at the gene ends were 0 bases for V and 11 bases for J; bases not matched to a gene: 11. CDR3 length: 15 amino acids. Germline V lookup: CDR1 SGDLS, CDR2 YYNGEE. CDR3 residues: CASSVVGLAVNEQYF. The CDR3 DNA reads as TGTGCCAGCAGCGTAGTGGGACTAGCAGTCAATGAGCAGTACTTC.

Here the CDR3 reads CASSLNGMDEQYF. For the CDR3, the DNA is TGTGCCAGCAGCTTAAATGGCATGGACGAGCAGTACTTC. V and J are TRBV7-3 and TRBJ2-5, with no clear D. The J call may be incorrect, as the DNA end agrees better with TRBJ2-7. The CDR3 runs to 13 residues. Germline loops: CDR1 SGHTA, CDR2 FQGTGA.

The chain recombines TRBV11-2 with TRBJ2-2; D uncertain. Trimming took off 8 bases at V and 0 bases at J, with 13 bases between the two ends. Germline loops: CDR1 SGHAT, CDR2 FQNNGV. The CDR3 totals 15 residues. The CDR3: CASRRPGTNTGELFF. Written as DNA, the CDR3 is TGTGCCAGCCGGCGGCCAGGCACGAACACCGGGGAGCTGTTTTTT.

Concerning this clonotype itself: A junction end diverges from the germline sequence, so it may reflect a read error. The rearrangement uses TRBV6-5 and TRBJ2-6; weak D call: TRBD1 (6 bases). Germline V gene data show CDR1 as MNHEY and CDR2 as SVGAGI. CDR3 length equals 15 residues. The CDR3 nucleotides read TGTGCCCGCAGTTCTACAGGGAGTGGGGCCAACGTCCTGACTTTC. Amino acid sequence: CARSSTGSGANVLTF.

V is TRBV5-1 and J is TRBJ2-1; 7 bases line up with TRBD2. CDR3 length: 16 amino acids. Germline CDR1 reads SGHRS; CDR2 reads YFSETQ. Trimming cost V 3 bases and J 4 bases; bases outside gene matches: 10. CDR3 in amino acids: CASSSLPAGSYNEQFF. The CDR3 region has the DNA TGCGCCAGCAGCTCCCTCCCAGCGGGATCATACAATGAGCAGTTCTTC.

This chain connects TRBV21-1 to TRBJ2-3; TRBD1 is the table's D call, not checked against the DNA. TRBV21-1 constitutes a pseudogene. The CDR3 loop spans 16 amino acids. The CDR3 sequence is CASTATDNVNTDTQYF. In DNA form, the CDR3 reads TGTGCCAGCACCGCGACGGACAACGTTAACACAGATACGCAGTATTTT.

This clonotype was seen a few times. The CDR3 loop reads CASSGLAGGGEQFF. DNA of the CDR3: TGTGCCAGCAGCGGACTAGCGGGGGGCGGTGAGCAGTTCTTC. The chain carries TRBV7-9 and TRBJ2-1; 14 bases map to TRBD2. Germline CDR1 and CDR2: SEHNR and FQNEAQ (reference sequence). The CDR3 totals 14 residues. With V trimmed by 5 bases and J by 9 bases, 3 bases remained unmatched.

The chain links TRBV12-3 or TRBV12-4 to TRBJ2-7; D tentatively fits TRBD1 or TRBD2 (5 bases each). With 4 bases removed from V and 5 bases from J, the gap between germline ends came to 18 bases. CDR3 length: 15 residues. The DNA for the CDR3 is TGTGCCAGCAGTTATCGGGACCCCTCGTACCACGAGCAGTACTTC. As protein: CASSYRDPSYHEQYF.

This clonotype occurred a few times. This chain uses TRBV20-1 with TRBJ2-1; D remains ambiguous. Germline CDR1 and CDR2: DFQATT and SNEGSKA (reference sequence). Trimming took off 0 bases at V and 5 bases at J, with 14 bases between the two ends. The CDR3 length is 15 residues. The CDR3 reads CSARDRQYHNNEQFF. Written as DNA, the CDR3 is TGCAGTGCTAGAGATCGTCAATACCATAACAATGAGCAGTTCTTC.

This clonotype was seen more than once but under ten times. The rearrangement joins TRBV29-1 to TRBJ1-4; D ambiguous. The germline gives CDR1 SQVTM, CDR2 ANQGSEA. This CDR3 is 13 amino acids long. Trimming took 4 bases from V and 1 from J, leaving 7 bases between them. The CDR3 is CSVGGRTNEKLFF. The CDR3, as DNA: TGCAGCGTTGGAGGCAGAACTAATGAAAAACTGTTTTTT.

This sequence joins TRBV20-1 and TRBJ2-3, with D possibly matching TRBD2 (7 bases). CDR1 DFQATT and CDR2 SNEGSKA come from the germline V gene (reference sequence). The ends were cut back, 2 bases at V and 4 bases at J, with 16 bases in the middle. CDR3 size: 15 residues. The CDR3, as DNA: TGCAGTGCTAGAAGGCCCACGGGGGGCGCAGATACGCAGTATTTT. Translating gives CSARRPTGGADTQYF.

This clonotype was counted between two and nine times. The CDR3 region is CASSYGPDSGTQYF. The CDR3 DNA sequence: TGTGCCAGCAGCTACGGACCGGACTCAGGGACCCAGTACTTC. V and J are TRBV12-3 or TRBV12-4 and TRBJ2-5, with D possibly TRBD2 on 5 matching bases. The CDR3 contains 14 residues. With 6 bases removed from V and 7 bases from J, the gap between germline ends came to 18 bases.

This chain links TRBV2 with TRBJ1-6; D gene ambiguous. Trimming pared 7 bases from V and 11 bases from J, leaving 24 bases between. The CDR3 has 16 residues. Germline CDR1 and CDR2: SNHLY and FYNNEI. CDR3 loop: CASTFGDLLLRTPLHF. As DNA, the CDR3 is TGTGCCAGCACCTTCGGCGATCTGTTATTGAGGACACCCCTCCACTTT.

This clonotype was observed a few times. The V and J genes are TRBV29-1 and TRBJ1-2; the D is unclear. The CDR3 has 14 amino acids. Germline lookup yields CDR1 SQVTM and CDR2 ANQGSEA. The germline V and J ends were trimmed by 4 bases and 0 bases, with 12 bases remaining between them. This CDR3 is CSVAPVLANYGYTF. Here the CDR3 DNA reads TGCAGCGTTGCGCCCGTTTTAGCTAACTATGGCTACACCTTC.

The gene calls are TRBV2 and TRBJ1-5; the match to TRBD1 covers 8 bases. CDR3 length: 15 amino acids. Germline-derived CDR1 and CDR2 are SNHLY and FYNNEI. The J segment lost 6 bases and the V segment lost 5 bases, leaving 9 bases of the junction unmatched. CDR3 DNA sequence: TGTGCCAGCAGTCCAGTGGGACAGGAGTTTCAGCCCCAGCATTTT. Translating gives CASSPVGQEFQPQHF.

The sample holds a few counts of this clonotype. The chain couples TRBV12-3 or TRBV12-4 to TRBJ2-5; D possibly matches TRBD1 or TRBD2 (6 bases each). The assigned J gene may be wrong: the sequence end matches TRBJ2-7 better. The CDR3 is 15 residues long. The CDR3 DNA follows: TGTGCCAGCAGTTCGACTAGGGGGTTAATTTACGAGCAGTACTTC. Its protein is CASSSTRGLIYEQYF.

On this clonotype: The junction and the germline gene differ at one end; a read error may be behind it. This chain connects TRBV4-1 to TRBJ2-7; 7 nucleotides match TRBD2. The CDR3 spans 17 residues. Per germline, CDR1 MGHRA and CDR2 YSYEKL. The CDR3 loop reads CASSQDSRTRVSYGQYF. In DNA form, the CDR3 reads TGCGCCAGCAGCCAAGATTCAAGGACTAGGGTCTCCTACGGGCAGTACTTC.

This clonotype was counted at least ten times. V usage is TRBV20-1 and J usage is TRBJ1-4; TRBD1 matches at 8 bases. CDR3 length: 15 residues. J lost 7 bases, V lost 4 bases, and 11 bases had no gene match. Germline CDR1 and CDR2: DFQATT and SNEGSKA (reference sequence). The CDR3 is CSANLPTGASEKLFF. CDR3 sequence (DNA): TGCAGTGCTAACCTCCCGACAGGGGCTTCTGAAAAACTGTTTTTT.